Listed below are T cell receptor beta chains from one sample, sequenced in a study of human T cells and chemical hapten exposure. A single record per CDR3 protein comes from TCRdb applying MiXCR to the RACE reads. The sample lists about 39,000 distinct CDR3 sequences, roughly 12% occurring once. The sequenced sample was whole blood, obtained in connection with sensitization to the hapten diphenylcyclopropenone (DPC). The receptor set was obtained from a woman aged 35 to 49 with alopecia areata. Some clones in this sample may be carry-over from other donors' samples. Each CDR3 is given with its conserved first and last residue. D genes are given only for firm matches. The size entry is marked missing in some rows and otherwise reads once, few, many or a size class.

TGCAGCGTTGCCATCTCCTACGAGCAGTACTTC	CSVAISYEQYF	NA	few	TRBV29-1	TRBJ2-7
TGCGCCAGCAGGCCCGGGACAGGGGCCTACGAGCAGTACTTC	CASRPGTGAYEQYF	TRBD1	few	TRBV5-1	TRBJ2-7
TGCAGCGTTGTGCAGAATGAGCAGTTCTTC	CSVVQNEQFF	NA	NA	TRBV29-1	TRBJ2-1
TGTGCCAGCAGCCAATCTGGGGGGAGGGCGGATACGCAGTATTTT	CASSQSGGRADTQYF	TRBD2	few	TRBV7-2	TRBJ2-3
TGTGCCAGCAGCCCCTTGGTAGGGGGTTACGAGCAGTACTTC	CASSPLVGGYEQYF	NA	NA	TRBV28	TRBJ2-7
TGTGCCAGCAGCCTATCCGCCGATTCTTCTGGAAACACCATATATTTT	CASSLSADSSGNTIYF	NA	many	TRBV7-9	TRBJ1-3
TGCAGCGTTGAGATCGGGACAGCCTCCTACGAGCAGTACTTC	CSVEIGTASYEQYF	TRBD1	many	TRBV29-1	TRBJ2-7
TGTGCCAGCAACCCGGACAGGGTTTCACCCCTCCACTTT	CASNPDRVSPLHF	TRBD1	many	TRBV28	TRBJ1-6
TGCAGCGTTACCGGAGGCGGGGAAGAAGCTTTCTTT	CSVTGGGEEAFF	NA	NA	TRBV29-1	TRBJ1-1
TGTGCCAGCAGTTTCTCCCCGGGGACAGCCACCTACGAGCAGTACTTC	CASSFSPGTATYEQYF	TRBD1	NA	TRBV28	TRBJ2-7
TGTGCCAGCTACCCCGAAGGCACCGGGGAGCTGTTTTTT	CASYPEGTGELFF	NA	many	TRBV12-3/TRBV12-4	TRBJ2-2
TGTGCCAGCAGTACAAGCGGGAGGGAAGAGACCCAGTACTTC	CASSTSGREETQYF	TRBD2	NA	TRBV28	TRBJ2-5
TGTGCCAGCAGTGAAGCGTGGGACACTGAAGCTTTCTTT	CASSEAWDTEAFF	NA	NA	TRBV2	TRBJ1-1
TGTGCCAGCAGCCAACGGGACAGCCCTTTGGCCAAAAACATTCAGTACTTC	CASSQRDSPLAKNIQYF	TRBD1	many	TRBV7-2	TRBJ2-4
TGCGCCAGCAGCCAGCCGAACGCAGATACGCAGTATTTT	CASSQPNADTQYF	NA	few	TRBV4-3	TRBJ2-3
TGCAGCGTTTCTCAGGGCGTGACAGATACGCAGTATTTT	CSVSQGVTDTQYF	NA	few	TRBV29-1	TRBJ2-3
TGTGCCAGCAGCGTAGCTGAGGCGCAGCCCCAGCATTTT	CASSVAEAQPQHF	NA	NA	TRBV9	TRBJ1-5